This T cell receptor (beta chain) was recovered during a study of neoadjuvant anti-PD-1 for oral cavity cancer. Overall study context: Most patients had three to four biweekly doses of 3 mg/kg nivolumab before resection. Non-progressing patients received a fourth nivolumab dose near day 43, then surgery on days 50-56.

The time point here: after neoadjuvant nivolumab, at surgical resection. PBMCs were not maintained or expanded in culture before analysis. V shed 5 bases, J shed 3 bases, and the junction held 9 bases outside the gene matches. The CDR3 runs 17 residues. Germline V gene lookup returns CDR1 SGHNT and CDR2 YENEEA. TCRdb's table, derived via immunoSEQ multiplex PCR, lists solely in-frame clones and lacks some. The sample has around 13,000 clones; about three quarters are singletons. Whole-study findings and limits: Higher pretreatment Treg/Th17 ratios tracked higher pretreatment blood clonality.

On this clone itself: The antigen is unknown.

The material sequenced was PBMCs, taken after nivolumab (anti-PD-1) treatment. This sequence originates from a person between 35 and 79 years old with oral cavity squamous cell carcinoma. This chain links TRBV11-3 with TRBJ2-7, with 14 bases identical to TRBD2. The CDR3 is CASSPGPGLAGDYEQYF. Here the CDR3 DNA reads TGTGCCAGCAGCCCCGGACCGGGACTAGCGGGGGACTACGAGCAGTACTTC.